This T cell receptor (beta chain) was observed in a study of regulatory T cells in long-lasting Graves disease (dated by TCRdb to about 2021). Concerning the study at large: Newly diagnosed Graves' disease patients had taken antithyroid drugs for less than 3 months. Persistent Graves' disease patients were compared with newly diagnosed Graves' disease patients by peripheral blood TCR sequencing and RNA sequencing. The study was conducted in China and was registered as a clinical trial. TCR sequencing covered roughly 13 persistent and around 20 newly diagnosed Graves' disease patients, around 33 samples in total. What the study reported, not specific to this receptor: The authors acknowledged the small sample size as a limitation that may reduce accuracy. TRBV28, TRBJ1-2 and TRBJ2-5 were preferentially used in persistent disease, while TRBV20-1 and TRBJ2-1 were favored in newly diagnosed disease. Persistent Graves' disease patients showed lower TCR Shannon entropy and fewer highly expanded clones than newly diagnosed patients, suggesting clonal expansion. Sequencing and analysis were restricted to the TCR beta chain. Patients with persistent disease shared more public clonotypes (fewer than 3,000) than newly diagnosed patients did (966). The study examined only peripheral blood because the primary lesion, thyroid tissue, could not be accessed.

In its sample, this clonotype was seen many times. No cognate antigen has been identified for it. At one of its ends the junction is not consistent with the germline gene, which may arise from a read error. The library was generated by multiplex PCR. Sequenced using an Illumina HiSeq 4000. iRepertoire HTBI primers and Arm-PCR amplification of CDR3 regions were used to construct TCR beta libraries. Gel purification was performed on PCR products prior to sequencing. The authors' pipeline ran thus. Across samples, roughly 60 TRBV and 13 to 15 TRBJ segments were identified and used for gene usage analysis of CDR3 amino acid clonotypes. COPE and FqMerger were used to merge filtered high-quality paired reads into contigs. Contigs were aligned with BLAST to IMGT TRBV, TRBD and TRBJ reference genes, and CDR3 was defined per IMGT. Highly expanded clones were defined as clonotypes with a frequency above 0.1%. Shannon entropy served as the measure of repertoire diversity, while the Gini coefficient captured V-J evenness. Public clonotypes were defined as clonotypes shared by more than one individual. In-frame beta chains were kept once TCRdb had trimmed the public reads at Q25 with fastp and called clones with MiXCR. Each CDR3 protein gets just one entry, which takes the most common genes and DNA from the rows behind it. TCRdb assigned the V and J calls; the authors' analysis was not used. The sample includes 500,000 to 700,000 distinct CDR3 sequences, with approximately 15% observed a single time. The ten largest clones take up 15% to 20% of the sample.

Per the publication, the time point label means: newly diagnosed GD, antithyroid drugs for less than 3 months. RNA was extracted from PBMCs in TRIzol for both TCR sequencing and RNA sequencing. The diagnosis of Graves' disease was made according to American Thyroid Association guidelines. Recruitment of patients was carried out at an endocrinology department in Xi'an, China. Each patient gave 8.5 to 9.5 milliliters of peripheral blood, collected in an EDTA anticoagulant tube. Ficoll Paque Plus density gradient separation was used to isolate PBMCs, and no further T cell sorting was performed. An Agilent 2100 Bioanalyzer and agarose gel were used to check RNA quality, while a NanoDrop 2000 measured RNA concentration. According to the germline V gene, CDR1 reads SGHRS and CDR2 reads YFSETQ. The CDR3 runs 14 residues from the cysteine to the phenylalanine. Only CDR3 DNA is held: 42 bases, read in frame from base 1.

The sample was also reused in another study, on T cells in Graves' hyperthyroidism and ophthalmopathy. That second report states: Graves' hyperthyroidism was defined as stable when no progression to ophthalmopathy occurred over 18 months of follow-up. Hyperthyroidism patients were aged 18 to 65 years and newly diagnosed, with disease duration of less than 2 months. Exclusion was applied to patients with uncontrolled infections, other autoimmune diseases, pregnancy or lactation. Diagnoses were based on clinical symptoms, serum thyroxine and TRAb, thyroid ultrasound and orbital computed tomography. The TCR CDR3 was subjected to a first round of RT-PCR using the HTBI primer set and the Qiagen OneStep RT-PCR kit. Most expanded thyroid clonotypes (frequency above 0.001) were also detected in blood, a finding suggesting that blood repertoires may reflect thyroid immune responses. A model built on a 13 V-J signature distinguished ophthalmopathy from stable hyperthyroidism, reaching roughly 88% sensitivity and approximately 81% specificity in cross-validation and 80%/75% in testing. In validation, the model predicted progression to ophthalmopathy with 55% to 71% sensitivity and around 72% specificity, a median of about six months before onset. A discovery cohort of approximately 100 patients, 43 with Graves' ophthalmopathy and approximately 57 with stable Graves' hyperthyroidism, was used to find distinguishing TCR V-J signatures. Whether ophthalmopathy could be predicted prospectively was tested in an independent validation cohort made up of under 20 hyperthyroidism patients plus 17 patients who later progressed to ophthalmopathy. The roughly 99 discovery patients were divided at random into training and test sets in a 7:3 ratio. In six Graves' hyperthyroidism patients, the study also compared T-cell repertoires from thyroid tissue with T-cell repertoires from blood. Once sampling was done, hyperthyroidism patients were given methimazole at a starting dose of 30 mg daily, whereas ophthalmopathy patients were given high-dose intravenous methylprednisolone. The libraries were constructed in a second round of multiplex PCR and then size-selected and purified. The libraries were sequenced on an Illumina HiSeq2000 using paired-end 100 bp reads. SOAPnuke was used to process the raw data, removing reads that contained adapters or uncalled bases, had a mean Phred below 15, or lacked an exact match to the constant primer or identifier. COPE v1.2.5 was used to merge high-quality paired reads, and clonotypes were defined as unique nucleotide sequences. MiTCR v1.1 was used to align the clonotypes against IMGT TRBV, TRBD and TRBJ reference segments. The analysis was restricted to V-J combinations with a frequency above 0.0001, which together covered over 99% of the repertoires. A TCS score was defined as the ratio between F50 (clonal expansion) and ExV (chaos), using BLOSUM62-based TCRdist between CDR3 peptides within each V-J. Welch's t-statistics and random forest reduced several hundred V-J features to 13, which were used in a naive Bayes classifier (R e1071). No statistical method was used to fix the sample size in advance, and group allocation was not hidden from the investigators. TCR Vbeta CDR3 sequencing of some 140 peripheral blood samples (over 40 ophthalmopathy, about 80 hyperthyroidism and some 17 progressor patients) is reported in the paper.

The sample consisted of peripheral blood mononuclear cells (PBMCs), taken at new diagnosis, from a patient treated with antithyroid drugs. This TCR was sampled from a young woman with Graves disease. Donor details come from another sample of the same person, matched by shared clones. Recombination joined TRBV5-1 with TRBJ2-3; perhaps TRBD2 is the D gene, with 7 bases matching. The CDR3 reads CASRLGGRTDTQYF. The DNA sequence is TGCGCCAGCAGGTTGGGGGGGCGCACAGATACGCAGTATTTT.